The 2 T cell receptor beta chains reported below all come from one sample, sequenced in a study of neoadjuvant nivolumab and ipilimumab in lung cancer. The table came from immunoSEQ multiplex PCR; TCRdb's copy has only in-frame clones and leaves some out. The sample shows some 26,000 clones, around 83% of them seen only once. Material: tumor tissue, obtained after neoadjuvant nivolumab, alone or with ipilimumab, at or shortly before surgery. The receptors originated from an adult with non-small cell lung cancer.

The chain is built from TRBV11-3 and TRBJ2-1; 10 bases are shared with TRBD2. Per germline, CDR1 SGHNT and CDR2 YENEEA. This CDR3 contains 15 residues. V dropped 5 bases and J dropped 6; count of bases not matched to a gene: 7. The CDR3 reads CASSPAGGWPNEQFF. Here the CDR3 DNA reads TGTGCCAGCAGCCCAGCGGGAGGGTGGCCCAATGAGCAGTTCTTC.

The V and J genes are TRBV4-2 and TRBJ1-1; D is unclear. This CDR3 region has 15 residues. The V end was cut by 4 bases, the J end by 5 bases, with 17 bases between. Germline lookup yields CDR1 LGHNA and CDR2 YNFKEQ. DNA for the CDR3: TGTGCCAGCAGCCGCCTAGGACGGGAAGAGACTGAAGCTTTCTTT. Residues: CASSRLGREETEAFF.